Below, 27 T cell receptor beta chains from the same sample are listed, as sequenced in a study of shared clonotypes between healthy human individuals. Naive-designated CD8 cells lacked CD45RO, were positively enriched for CCR7, and omitted terminally differentiated effector memory CD45RA+ cells. The method was immunoSEQ multiplex PCR; TCRdb's version includes in-frame clones alone and lacks a portion of them. The table lists around 640,000 clones, 96% of them singletons. Sequenced sample: naive CD8+ T cells sorted from blood. These receptors all stem from a woman in her 30s in good health.

The chain links TRBV5-6 to TRBJ2-1; 11 bases match TRBD2. The germline CDR1 and CDR2 sequences are SGHDT and YYEEEE. This CDR3 has 16 residues. After removal of 4 bases from V and 8 bases from J, the junction contained 11 bases not matched to a gene. In DNA form, the CDR3 reads TGTGCCAGCAGCACGGACTCGGGACTAGCGGTCTATGAGCAGTTCTTC. Translating it yields CASSTDSGLAVYEQFF. Variable domain in full (rest from reference TRBV5-6 and TRBJ2-1): DAGVTQSPTHLIKTRGQQVTLRCSPKSGHDTVSWYQQALGQGPQFIFQYYEEEERQRGNFPDRFSGHQFPNYSSELNVNALLLGDSALYLCASSTDSGLAVYEQFFGPGTRLTVL.

The count of this clone is one. The gene calls are TRBV10-2 and TRBJ2-7; the D gene is possibly TRBD2 (6 bases). V lost 4 bases, J lost 2 bases, and 9 bases lay in between. From germline, CDR1 is WSHSY and CDR2 SAAADI. This CDR3 region has 13 residues. In DNA, the CDR3 is TGCGCCAGCAGTGCACCGGGGGCCTACGAGCAGTACTTC. It encodes CASSAPGAYEQYF.

The V gene is TRBV29-1, the J gene TRBJ1-2; 9 bases line up with TRBD1. Per the germline V gene, CDR1 is SQVTM and CDR2 is ANQGSEA. The CDR3 totals 14 residues. With 5 bases clipped from V and 4 bases from J, the junction kept 8 bases outside the gene matches. CDR3 nucleotide sequence: TGCAGCGTTACCGGGACAGGGCATACCTATGGCTACACCTTC. Protein product: CSVTGTGHTYGYTF. Full variable domain (remainder filled in from reference TRBV29-1 and TRBJ1-2): SAVISQKPSRDICQRGTSLTIQCQVDSQVTMMFWYRQQPGQSLTLIATANQGSEATYESGFVIDKFPISRPNLTFSTLTVSNMSPEDSSIYLCSVTGTGHTYGYTFGSGTRLTVV.

The chain joins TRBV27 to TRBJ2-1; TRBD2 matches at 9 bases. The CDR3 is made up of 15 amino acids. The J segment lost 6 bases and the V segment lost 5 bases, leaving 8 bases of the junction unmatched. From germline, CDR1 is MNHEY and CDR2 SMNVEV (reference sequence). CDR3: CASSDSGSAGNEQFF. The CDR3 DNA reads as TGTGCCAGCAGTGATAGCGGGAGCGCGGGCAATGAGCAGTTCTTC.

This clone was seen a single time. The chain recombines TRBV28 with TRBJ2-1; D remains ambiguous. The V gene's germline CDR1 is MDHEN and CDR2 SYDVKM. The germline V and J ends were trimmed by 5 bases and 7 bases, with 21 bases remaining between them. The length of the CDR3 is 16 residues. The CDR3 here is CASSPPLGHTENEQFF. The CDR3 bases are TGTGCCAGCAGTCCGCCCCTAGGCCACACGGAAAATGAGCAGTTCTTC.

This clone was counted between two and nine times. In the same sample, other DNA sequences code for this CDR3. The V gene is TRBV27, the J gene TRBJ2-7; TRBD2 aligns across 9 bases. CDR1 is MNHEY and CDR2 is SMNVEV in the germline V gene (reference sequence). The junction had 2 bases not matched to a gene; V was cut back by 2 bases and J by 3 bases. The CDR3 has 14 amino acids. The CDR3 nucleotides read TGTGCCAGCAGTTTAATAGCGGGAGTCTACGAGCAGTACTTC. It codes for CASSLIAGVYEQYF.

The rearrangement uses TRBV2 and TRBJ2-3, with D unclear. CDR1 is SNHLY and CDR2 is FYNNEI in the germline V gene. This CDR3 contains 13 residues. Deletions cut 0 bases from V and 4 bases from J, with 5 bases between. The CDR3 spells CASSEAHSDTQYF. The CDR3 DNA follows: TGTGCCAGCAGTGAAGCCCACTCAGATACGCAGTATTTT.

This sequence joins TRBV2 and TRBJ1-1, with unresolved D. The CDR3 is 13 amino acids. Looked up from germline, CDR1 is SNHLY and CDR2 is FYNNEI. V was pared by 4 bases and J by 4 bases, with 10 bases between. CDR3 sequence reads: CASSGKGITEAFF. The CDR3 DNA follows: TGTGCCAGCAGTGGAAAGGGTATCACTGAAGCTTTCTTT.

Regarding this clone: The junction shows a germline mismatch at one end, possibly a read error. CDR3 amino acids: CASSLERQPF. The DNA for the CDR3 is TGCGCCAGCAGCTTGGAGCGACAGCCTTTT. V is TRBV5-1 and J is TRBJ1-4, with D perhaps TRBD1 (5 bases). The CDR3 is 10 amino acids. Germline V gene data show CDR1 as SGHRS and CDR2 as YFSETQ.

This chain uses TRBV19 with TRBJ2-1; D might be TRBD2 (6 bases). CDR1 and CDR2 from the germline V gene are LNHDA and SQIVND (reference sequence). Trimming took 1 base from V and 7 from J, leaving 14 bases between them. The CDR3 is made up of 15 amino acids. The CDR3 protein is CASSIVGGSRNEQFF. The CDR3 nucleotides read TGTGCCAGTAGTATAGTTGGGGGGTCGAGGAATGAGCAGTTCTTC.

The chain carries TRBV2 and TRBJ2-1, with D perhaps matching TRBD1 or TRBD2 (6 bases each). The CDR3 runs 15 residues. V gave up 6 bases and J gave up 9 bases, with 21 bases separating them. Germline assignment: CDR1 SNHLY and CDR2 FYNNEI. In DNA, the CDR3 is TGTGCCAGCAGCGAAACACTAGCCGTCAGGGGTGAGCAGTTCTTC. It codes for CASSETLAVRGEQFF.

The genes are TRBV30 and TRBJ2-1, with no clear D. The CDR3 contains 15 residues. Germline CDR1 is GTSNPN and CDR2 is SVGIG (reference sequence). V gave up 2 bases and J gave up 9 bases, with 20 bases separating them. The CDR3 nucleotides read TGTGCCTGGAGTTGGTCTTTGGGATCCAATAGTGAGCAGTTCTTC. Translating it yields CAWSWSLGSNSEQFF.

This clone was counted once. This chain connects TRBV29-1 to TRBJ2-3; 12 positions agree with TRBD2. The CDR3 loop spans 16 amino acids. With 3 bases clipped from V and 2 bases from J, the junction kept 6 bases outside the gene matches. Germline CDR1 is SQVTM and CDR2 is ANQGSEA. This CDR3 reads CSVDTSGRRPTDTQYF. CDR3 coding DNA: TGCAGCGTTGATACTAGCGGGAGGCGTCCCACAGATACGCAGTATTTT.

The J gene is TRBJ1-1, the V gene TRBV15; the D is unclear. The CDR3 runs 12 residues. Germline assignment: CDR1 LNHNV and CDR2 YYDKDF (reference sequence). V gave up 3 bases and J gave up 8 bases, with 10 bases separating them. CDR3 amino acids: CATSSTLVEAFF. Written as DNA, the CDR3 is TGTGCCACCAGCAGCACCTTGGTAGAAGCTTTCTTT.

The rearrangement links TRBV9 to TRBJ2-5; 12 nucleotides line up with TRBD2. Per germline, CDR1 SGDLS and CDR2 YYNGEE. V shed 0 bases, J shed 3 bases, and the junction held 3 bases outside the gene matches. The CDR3 runs 16 residues. CDR3 in DNA: TGTGCCAGCAGCGTAGGACTAGCGGGAGCGAAAGAGACCCAGTACTTC. This sequence encodes CASSVGLAGAKETQYF. Full variable domain (remainder filled in from reference TRBV9 and TRBJ2-5): DSGVTQTPKHLITATGQRVTLRCSPRSGDLSVYWYQQSLDQGLQFLIQYYNGEERAKGNILERFSAQQFPDLHSELNLSSLELGDSALYFCASSVGLAGAKETQYFGPGTRLLVL.

The rearrangement links TRBV7-9 to TRBJ2-1; no reliable D call. The CDR3 totals 13 residues. From germline, CDR1 is SEHNR and CDR2 FQNEAQ (reference sequence). Trimming took off 4 bases at V and 5 bases at J, with 9 bases between the two ends. This chain's CDR3 is CASSYVGDNEQFF. The CDR3, as DNA: TGTGCCAGCAGCTACGTAGGTGACAATGAGCAGTTCTTC.

Worth noting for this clone: The sample carries other DNA sequences with the same CDR3. The chain joins TRBV27 to TRBJ1-5; TRBD1 agrees at 10 bases. CDR1 and CDR2 from the germline V gene are MNHEY and SMNVEV (reference sequence). J gave up 2 bases and V 2 bases, and 0 bases lay outside the gene matches. This CDR3 is 15 amino acids long. The CDR3 DNA reads as TGTGCCAGCAGTTTAGGGACAGGGGGCAATCAGCCCCAGCATTTT. Translation: CASSLGTGGNQPQHF.

The chain recombines TRBV7-9 with TRBJ1-3, with D uncertain. The CDR3 has 13 residues. Trimming cost V 1 base and J 1 base, with 2 bases left between them. Germline V lookup: CDR1 SEHNR, CDR2 FQNEAQ (reference sequence). CDR3 nucleotides: TGTGCCAGCAGCTTAGAGTCTGGAAACACCATATATTTT. Protein: CASSLESGNTIYF.

Only one count was recorded for this clone. The gene calls are TRBV28 and TRBJ2-7; tentatively, D is TRBD1 or TRBD2 (5 bases each). CDR1 MDHEN and CDR2 SYDVKM come from the germline V gene. V was clipped by 3 bases and J by 5 bases, with 11 bases between them. This CDR3 region has 13 residues. For the CDR3, the DNA is TGTGCCAGCAGTTTCACTAGGACAAACGAGCAGTACTTC. Protein product: CASSFTRTNEQYF.

Comment on this clone: Other DNA sequences in the same sample also yield this CDR3. The J gene is TRBJ2-5, the V gene TRBV11-2; D gene ambiguous. Trimming removed 3 bases at V and 3 bases at J, with 8 bases between. In germline, CDR1 is SGHAT, CDR2 FQNNGV. The CDR3 runs to 13 residues. The DNA of the CDR3 is TGTGCCAGCAGCTTGGACGGAGAAGAGACCCAGTACTTC. Translating gives CASSLDGEETQYF.

CDR3 in DNA: TGTGCCAGCAGTTATCGGGGCAGGGGAGCCCACGAGCAGTACTTC. It translates to CASSYRGRGAHEQYF. The chain recombines TRBV6-5 with TRBJ2-7, with a weak D call TRBD1 (6 bases). Trimming cost V 3 bases and J 5 bases, with 17 bases left between them. CDR3 length equals 15 residues. Germline-derived CDR1 and CDR2 are MNHEY and SVGAGI.

The chain links TRBV6-5 to TRBJ1-5; a weak D match, TRBD1 (5 bases). Germline loops: CDR1 MNHEY, CDR2 SVGAGI. V lost 7 bases and J 6 bases, leaving 13 bases between the germline ends. The CDR3 is 13 residues long. The CDR3 sequence is CASTPGDGQPQHF. The CDR3, as DNA: TGTGCCAGCACCCCGGGGGACGGTCAGCCCCAGCATTTT.

Of note for this clone: One end of the junction is discordant with germline, which a read error may explain. Additional DNA sequences in this sample encode the identical CDR3. The chain is built from TRBV7-9 and TRBJ2-7, with TRBD1 matching 7 bases. Germline-derived CDR1 and CDR2 are SEHNR and FQNEAQ (reference sequence). The CDR3 length is 15 residues. This chain's CDR3 is CASSSRQGPVYEQYF. The CDR3 DNA sequence: TGTGCCAGCAGCTCCCGACAGGGCCCAGTCTACGAGCAGTATTTC.

The gene calls are TRBV10-3 and TRBJ2-7; tentatively, D is TRBD1 (5 bases). Germline V gene lookup returns CDR1 ENHRY and CDR2 SYGVKD. This CDR3 has 14 residues. Trimming removed 10 bases at V and 5 bases at J, with 21 bases between. The chain's CDR3 is CATLGAPWGHEQYF. The CDR3 coding sequence is TGTGCCACCCTAGGGGCGCCCTGGGGCCACGAGCAGTACTTC.

The CDR3 sequence: CASSQGLAVIYEQYF. The CDR3 bases are TGTGCCAGCAGCCAAGGACTAGCGGTAATCTACGAGCAGTACTTC. The chain is built from TRBV14 and TRBJ2-7; 9 bases are a match to TRBD2. CDR3 length: 15 residues. The germline V gene encodes CDR1 SGHDN and CDR2 FVKESK. After removal of 1 base from V and 3 bases from J, the junction contained 4 bases not matched to a gene.

The table lists this clone with a few counts. V is TRBV7-9 and J is TRBJ2-7; 9 bases are shared with TRBD2. Germline V gene data show CDR1 as SEHNR and CDR2 as FQNEAQ (reference sequence). This CDR3 has 14 residues. V lost 5 bases to trimming and J lost 0 bases; unmatched junction nucleotides: 2. In DNA, the CDR3 is TGTGCCAGCAGCAATAGCGGGAGCTCCTACGAGCAGTACTTC. Translation gives CASSNSGSSYEQYF.

The chain joins TRBV2 to TRBJ2-1; 12 positions agree with TRBD2. Germline values: CDR1 SNHLY, CDR2 FYNNEI. CDR3 length equals 15 residues. J was trimmed by 3 bases and V by 6 bases; bases with no gene match: 3. CDR3 sequence (DNA): TGTGCCAGCAGGCTAGCGGGAGGGGTCTACAATGAGCAGTTCTTC. As protein: CASRLAGGVYNEQFF.